This T cell receptor (beta chain) was obtained from a study of T cell repertoires in aging, cancer and after chemotherapy. TRB rearrangements spanning V, D and J were amplified using mixed TRB-A/B primers. In TCRdb, the multiplex PCR reads were re-called with MiXCR into one record per CDR3 protein. Seen here are about 12,000 distinct CDR3 sequences, under 35% observed once, and the top ten hold about a tenth. Only a few counts were recorded for this clonotype. Amplification of TCR beta used genomic DNA extracted from peripheral blood. The sample was blood. The clonotype originates from a human donor in good health. The donor label of this sample is uncertain.

The CDR3 sequence is CASSGYSLFTEAFF. The DNA of the CDR3 is TGTGCCAGCAGCGGTTACAGTCTTTTCACTGAAGCTTTCTTT. V gene TRBV5-6 combines with J gene TRBJ1-1; D remains ambiguous. The CDR3 is made up of 14 amino acids. Germline V gene lookup returns CDR1 SGHDT and CDR2 YYEEEE. Trimming cost V 4 bases and J 4 bases, with 14 bases left between them. Variable domain in full (rest from reference TRBV5-6 and TRBJ1-1): DAGVTQSPTHLIKTRGQQVTLRCSPKSGHDTVSWYQQALGQGPQFIFQYYEEEERQRGNFPDRFSGHQFPNYSSELNVNALLLGDSALYLCASSGYSLFTEAFFGQGTRLTVV.